These T cell receptor beta chains were read from a single sample in a study of early T cells in non-severe SARS-CoV-2 infection. TCRdb reprocessed the 5' RACE reads via MiXCR and lists one record per CDR3 protein. The sample holds some 87,000 distinct CDR3 sequences, 10% to 15% seen once. The sample was whole blood. The receptors were sampled from an adult who was a healthcare worker with PCR-confirmed SARS-CoV-2 infection or an uninfected control (not recorded which). The CDR3 runs from the conserved cysteine through the conserved F or W. The D gene is left open where the match is weak. Size tells how often a clone was seen (once, few, many) or the class of an expanded clone, and some rows leave it out.

d_gene	abundance	j_gene	v_gene	CDR3nt	CDR3aa
NA	NA	TRBJ2-2	TRBV12-3/TRBV12-4	TGTGCCAGCACGCAGCCGGGACTCCATGTCACCGGGGAGCTGTTTTTT	CASTQPGLHVTGELFF
TRBD2	many	TRBJ2-1	TRBV20-1	TGCAGTGCTAGAGATGGGGGGAGGGCCACCCGTCGCAATGAGCAGTTCTTC	CSARDGGRATRRNEQFF
TRBD1	NA	TRBJ1-1	TRBV7-8	TGTGCCAGCAGCTTCCCGACAGGGTCTTCGGCTGAAGCTTTCTTT	CASSFPTGSSAEAFF
NA	many	TRBJ1-1	TRBV5-4	TGTGCCAGCAGCCACAAGTCGGGGAACACTGAAGCTTTCTTT	CASSHKSGNTEAFF
NA	NA	TRBJ1-4	TRBV9	TGTGCCAGCAGCGGTGGGGACATTGCAACTAATGAAAAACTGTTTTTT	CASSGGDIATNEKLFF
TRBD1	few	TRBJ2-4	TRBV20-1	TGCAGTGCGCCAGGGGGCGGGGCCAAAAACATTCAGTACTTC	CSAPGGGAKNIQYF
NA	few	TRBJ1-2	TRBV20-1	TGCAGTGCTGTTCAACAGGGTGGCTATGGCTACACCTTC	CSAVQQGGYGYTF
NA	NA	TRBJ2-1	TRBV18	TGTGCCAGCTCACGCGAGATGGAAGAGAGGAAGTTCTTC	CASSREMEERKFF
TRBD2	many	TRBJ2-3	TRBV28	TGTGCCAGCACGGCCTCAGTGGCGGGAGGGCCACGTACGCAGTATTTT	CASTASVAGGPRTQYF
NA	few	TRBJ1-2	TRBV18	TGTGCCAGCTCACATACTCAGGGAGAGATCAACTATGGCTACACCTTC	CASSHTQGEINYGYTF
TRBD2	many	TRBJ2-1	TRBV12-5	TGTGCTAGTGGTTCCATTCGGCCCGGACTAGCGGGAGATCACAATGAGCAGTTCTTC	CASGSIRPGLAGDHNEQFF
NA	few	TRBJ2-7	TRBV29-1	TGCAGCGTTCAAGACGGGTACGAGCAGTACTTC	CSVQDGYEQYF
NA	NA	TRBJ2-1	TRBV28	TGTGCCAGCAGTCTCGAATCCTACAATGAGCAGTTCTTC	CASSLESYNEQFF
TRBD1	few	TRBJ2-7	TRBV28	TGTGCCAGCACCCTTCTCGGGGGACAGGGCGCCGAGCAGTACTTC	CASTLLGGQGAEQYF
TRBD1	many	TRBJ1-1	TRBV6-4	TGTGCCAGCAGGGAAACAAGGACAGGGATGAACACTGAAGCTTTCTTT	CASRETRTGMNTEAFF
TRBD1	few	TRBJ1-4	TRBV23-1	TGCGCCAGCCCCTTCCTCGGACAGGGAAATGAAAAACTGTTTTTT	CASPFLGQGNEKLFF
NA	NA	TRBJ2-7	TRBV7-8	TGTGCCAGCAGTTGGGACGAGGCCGGGTACGAGCAGTACTTC	CASSWDEAGYEQYF
TRBD2	many	TRBJ2-1	TRBV6-4	TGTGCCAGCAGTGCTGCTAGCGGGAGTGATGAGCAGTTCTTC	CASSAASGSDEQFF
TRBD1	NA	TRBJ1-1	TRBV7-8	TGTGCCAGCAGCTCTCGGGACAGGGTAACTGAAGCTTTCTTT	CASSSRDRVTEAFF
NA	NA	TRBJ1-1	TRBV7-2	TGTGCCAGCAGCCCTCATCCTTCCTCAATGAACACTGAAGCTTTCTTT	CASSPHPSSMNTEAFF
NA	NA	TRBJ2-3	TRBV6-6	TGTGCCAGCGGGGGAGGTGGTGGGCGCACAGATACGCAGTATTTT	CASGGGGGRTDTQYF
NA	NA	TRBJ1-5	TRBV29-1	TGCAGCGTTGAAGTGGTGGCCGGGACCCAGCATTTT	CSVEVVAGTQHF
NA	NA	TRBJ2-1	TRBV6-2/TRBV6-3	TGTGCCAGCAGAAAAGAGAGGGCATCTCAGAATGAGCAGTTCTTC	CASRKERASQNEQFF